A selection of T cell receptor beta chains follows, all from one sample in a study of T cell repertoires in cytomegalovirus infection. MiXCR, applied by TCRdb to the reads, yields one record per CDR3 protein. Found here are under 200,000 distinct CDR3 sequences, roughly 9.8% of them singletons; the top ten hold about 5%. Sample: PBMCs. These receptors all stem from a human donor in good health (CMV status not recorded). Some clones in this sample may be carry-over from other donors' samples. Each CDR3 is given with its conserved first and last residue. A D gene is named only where the DNA matches it firmly. Not every row has a clone size; where given, it reads once, few, many or a size class.

CASSFDAGDGYTF,TRBV7-2,many,.,TRBJ1-2
CASTLGGWTDTQYF,TRBV7-2,many,.,TRBJ2-3
CASSGAGGTEAFF,TRBV25-1,many,TRBD1,TRBJ1-1
CASSLIGQGAPYEQYF,TRBV7-2,many,TRBD1,TRBJ2-7
CASSLGAPGQGPGQPQHF,TRBV7-2,many,TRBD1,TRBJ1-5
CASTKKDFTANEKLFF,TRBV6-2/TRBV6-3,.,.,TRBJ1-4
CASSGIRAWETQYF,TRBV18,few,.,TRBJ2-5
CASSPRSGNYEQYF,TRBV7-2,many,TRBD2,TRBJ2-7
CATSWTSGTVETQYF,TRBV6-6,many,TRBD2,TRBJ2-5
CASSQDWGRLQFF,TRBV14,.,.,TRBJ2-1
CSARGRGMNTEAFF,TRBV20-1,few,.,TRBJ1-1
CASSSGSRETQYF,TRBV12-3/TRBV12-4,many,.,TRBJ2-5
CASSLRGLDGHETQYF,TRBV5-8,few,.,TRBJ2-5
CASSPDTLNEQYF,TRBV6-2/TRBV6-3,.,.,TRBJ2-7
CASTREGQGGLGYTF,TRBV6-8,.,TRBD1,TRBJ1-2
CASRARWLGQDNQPQHF,TRBV28,few,TRBD1,TRBJ1-5
CASSMLAGGRWETQYF,TRBV7-2,few,TRBD2,TRBJ2-5
CASSPRPGLNTEAFF,TRBV7-3,many,.,TRBJ1-1
CSVDRGRRYGYTF,TRBV29-1,many,TRBD1,TRBJ1-2
CSARDWGQFGRARTDTQYF,TRBV20-1,few,.,TRBJ2-3
CASIWDNEQFF,TRBV19,few,.,TRBJ2-1
CASSIKRTVNTGELFF,TRBV19,few,.,TRBJ2-2
CASSSDTRGGADTQYF,TRBV7-2,many,.,TRBJ2-3
CASSPGQDPYGYTF,TRBV28,.,TRBD1,TRBJ1-2
CSVSGTSGYNEQFF,TRBV29-1,few,TRBD2,TRBJ2-1
CASSLLPSYEQYF,TRBV11-2,few,.,TRBJ2-7
CASSLRTGVEAFF,TRBV7-8,many,TRBD1,TRBJ1-1
CSARDFVGTTDTQYF,TRBV20-1,many,.,TRBJ2-3
CASSPQSAGWTEAFF,TRBV18,.,.,TRBJ1-1
CATSGGQAGSNQPQHF,TRBV24-1,few,TRBD1,TRBJ1-5
CASSLSPTSHQQYF,TRBV27,many,.,TRBJ2-7
CASRGNDYGYTF,TRBV6-6,few,.,TRBJ1-2
CASSVGGSLAETQYF,TRBV9,.,.,TRBJ2-5